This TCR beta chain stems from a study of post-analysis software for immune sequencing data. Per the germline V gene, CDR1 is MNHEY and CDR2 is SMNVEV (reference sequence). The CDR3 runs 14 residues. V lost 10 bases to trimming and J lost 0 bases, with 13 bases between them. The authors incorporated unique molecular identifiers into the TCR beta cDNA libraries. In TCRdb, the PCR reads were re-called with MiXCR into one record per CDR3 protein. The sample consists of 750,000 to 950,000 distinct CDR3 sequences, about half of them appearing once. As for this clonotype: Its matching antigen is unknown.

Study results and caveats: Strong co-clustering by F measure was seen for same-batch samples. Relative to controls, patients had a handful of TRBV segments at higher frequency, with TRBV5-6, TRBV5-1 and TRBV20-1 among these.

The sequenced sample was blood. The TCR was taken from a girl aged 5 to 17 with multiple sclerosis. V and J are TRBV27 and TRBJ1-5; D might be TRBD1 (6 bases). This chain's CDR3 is CATSDRYSNQPQHF. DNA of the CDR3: TGTGCCACATCAGACAGGTATAGCAATCAGCCCCAGCATTTT.